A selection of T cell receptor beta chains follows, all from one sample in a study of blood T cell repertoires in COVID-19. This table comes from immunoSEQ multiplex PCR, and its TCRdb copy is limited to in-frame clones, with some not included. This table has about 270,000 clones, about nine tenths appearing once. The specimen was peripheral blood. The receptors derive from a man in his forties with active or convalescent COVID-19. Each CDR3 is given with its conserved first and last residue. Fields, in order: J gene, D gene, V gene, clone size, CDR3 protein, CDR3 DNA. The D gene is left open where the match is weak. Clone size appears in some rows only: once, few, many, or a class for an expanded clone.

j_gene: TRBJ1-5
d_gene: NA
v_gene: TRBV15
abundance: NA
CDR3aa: CATSKDKGVNQPQHF
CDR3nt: TGTGCCACCAGCAAGGACAAGGGGGTCAATCAGCCCCAGCATTTT

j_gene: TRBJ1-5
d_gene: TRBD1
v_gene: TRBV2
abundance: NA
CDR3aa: CASKGQESNQPQHF
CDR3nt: TGTGCCAGCAAGGGACAGGAGAGCAATCAGCCCCAGCATTTT

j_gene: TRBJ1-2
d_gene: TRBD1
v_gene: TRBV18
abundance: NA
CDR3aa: CASSPLEGAEGYTF
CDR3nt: TGTGCCAGCTCACCATTAGAGGGGGCAGAAGGCTACACCTTC

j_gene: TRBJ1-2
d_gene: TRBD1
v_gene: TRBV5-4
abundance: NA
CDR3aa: CASSPGQGNYGYTF
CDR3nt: TGTGCCAGCAGCCCGGGACAGGGTAACTATGGCTACACCTTC

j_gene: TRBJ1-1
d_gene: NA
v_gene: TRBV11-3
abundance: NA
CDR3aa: CASSLNEGVNTEAFF
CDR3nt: TGTGCCAGCAGCTTGAATGAGGGAGTGAACACTGAAGCTTTCTTT

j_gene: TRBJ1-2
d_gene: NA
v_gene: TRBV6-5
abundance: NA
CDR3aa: CANLQGYGGYTF
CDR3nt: TGTGCCAACCTACAGGGTTACGGTGGCTACACCTTC

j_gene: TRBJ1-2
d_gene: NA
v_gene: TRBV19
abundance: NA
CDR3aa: CASSIPESNYGYTF
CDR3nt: TGTGCCAGTAGTATCCCAGAAAGTAACTATGGCTACACCTTC

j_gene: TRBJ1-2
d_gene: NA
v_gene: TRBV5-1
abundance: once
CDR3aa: CASGSRGGYGYTF
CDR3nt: TGCGCCAGCGGGTCCCGGGGGGGATATGGCTACACCTTC

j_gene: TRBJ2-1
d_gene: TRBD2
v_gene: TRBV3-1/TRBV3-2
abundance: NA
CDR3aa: CASSQGTSPTDNEQFF
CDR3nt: TGTGCCAGCAGCCAAGGGACTAGCCCTACCGACAATGAGCAGTTCTTC

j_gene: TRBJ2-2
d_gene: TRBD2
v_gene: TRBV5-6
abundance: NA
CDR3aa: CASSASGGARSYTGELFF
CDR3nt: TGTGCCAGCAGCGCAAGCGGGGGGGCCCGAAGTTACACCGGGGAGCTGTTTTTT

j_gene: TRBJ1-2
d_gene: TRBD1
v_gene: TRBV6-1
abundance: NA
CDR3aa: CASSDQTGGDYGYTF
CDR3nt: TGTGCCAGCAGTGACCAGACAGGGGGCGACTATGGCTACACCTTC

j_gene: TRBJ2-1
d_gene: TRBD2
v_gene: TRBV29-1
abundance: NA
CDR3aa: CSDAPTSGGPFPRNEQFF
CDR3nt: TGCAGCGATGCCCCCACTAGCGGGGGGCCCTTTCCGCGCAATGAGCAGTTCTTC

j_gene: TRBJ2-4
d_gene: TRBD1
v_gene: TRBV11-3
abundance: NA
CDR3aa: CASSSSDRDAKNIQYF
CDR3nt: TGTGCCAGCAGCTCGAGCGACAGGGATGCCAAAAACATTCAGTACTTC

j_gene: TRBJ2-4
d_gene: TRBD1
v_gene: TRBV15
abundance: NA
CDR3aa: CATSRDPRGAKNIQYF
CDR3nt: TGTGCCACCAGCAGAGACCCCAGGGGGGCCAAAAACATTCAGTACTTC

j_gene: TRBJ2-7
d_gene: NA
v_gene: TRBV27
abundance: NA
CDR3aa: CASSLSQDGAYEQYF
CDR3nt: TGTGCCAGCAGTTTATCGCAGGACGGGGCCTACGAGCAGTACTTC

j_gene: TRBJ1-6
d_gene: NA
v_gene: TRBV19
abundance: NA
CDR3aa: CASSIDPNSPLHF
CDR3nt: TGTGCCAGTAGTATAGATCCAAATTCACCCCTCCACTTT

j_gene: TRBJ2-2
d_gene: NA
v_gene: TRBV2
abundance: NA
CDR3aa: CASSVILSSGELFF
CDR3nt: TGTGCCAGCAGTGTAATTCTGTCGTCGGGGGAGCTGTTTTTT

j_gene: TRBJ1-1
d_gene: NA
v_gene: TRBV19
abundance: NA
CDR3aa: CASSTGPWGAEAFF
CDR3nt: TGTGCCAGTAGTACCGGACCCTGGGGGGCTGAAGCTTTCTTT

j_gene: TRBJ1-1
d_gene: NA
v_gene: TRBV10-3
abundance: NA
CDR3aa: CAISELALNTEAFF
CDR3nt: TGTGCCATCAGTGAGTTGGCACTGAACACTGAAGCTTTCTTT

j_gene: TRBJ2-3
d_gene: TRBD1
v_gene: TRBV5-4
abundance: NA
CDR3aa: CASTLDRGSSTDTQYF
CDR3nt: TGTGCCAGCACATTGGACAGGGGAAGTAGCACAGATACGCAGTATTTT

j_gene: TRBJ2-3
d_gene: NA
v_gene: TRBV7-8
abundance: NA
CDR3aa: CASSEQGYTQYF
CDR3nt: TGTGCCAGCAGCGAACAGGGTTACACGCAGTATTTT

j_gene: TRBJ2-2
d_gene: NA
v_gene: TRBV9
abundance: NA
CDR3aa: CASREGLGITGELFF
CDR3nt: TGTGCCAGCAGAGAGGGCCTAGGGATCACCGGGGAGCTGTTTTTT

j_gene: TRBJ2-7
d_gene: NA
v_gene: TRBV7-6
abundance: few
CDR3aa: CASSLGSGDEQYF
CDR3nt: TGTGCCAGCAGCTTAGGGTCAGGGGACGAGCAGTACTTC